The 25 T cell receptor beta chains given below trace back to one sample, sequenced in a study of a mutant IDH1 vaccine in newly diagnosed glioma (dated by TCRdb to the early 2020s). Reading the label with the study, this specimen's time point is: week 5, during vaccination. Each vaccine dose, consisting of 300 ug of a 20-mer mutant IDH1 peptide in Montanide, was administered subcutaneously with topical imiquimod. Their specific antigens are unknown. The library was built by means of the immunoSEQ multiplex PCR assay. TCRdb holds this immuneACCESS table with in-frame rearrangements only. Some clones are missing; in checked studies, unresolved V genes explain under half, and the rest has no known cause. A total of 75,000 to 80,000 clones appear in this sample, about 91% of them only once. The leading ten clones occupy 0.56% of the sample. The sample consisted of PBMCs, taken from a glioma patient whose treatment included an IDH1 peptide vaccine. These receptors were obtained from a woman aged 50 to 60 with glioma.

The V call is TRBV6-1, the J call TRBJ2-7; D gene ambiguous. This CDR3 spans 15 amino acids. Trimming left V 7 bases short and J 7 bases short, with 23 bases between. Germline V gene sequence: CDR1 MNHNS, CDR2 SASEGT. CDR3 coding DNA: TGTGCCAGCATCAGAGGAGACTTTCCCCTGCGGGAGCAGTACTTC. Amino acid sequence: CASIRGDFPLREQYF.

V and J are TRBV28 and TRBJ2-1, with 10 bases matching TRBD2. From germline, CDR1 is MDHEN and CDR2 SYDVKM. The V and J ends lost 6 bases and 6 bases, in that order; junction bases with no gene match: 11. The CDR3 length is 16 residues. The CDR3 bases are TGTGCCAGCAGGGGCCCGGCTAGCGGGAGACCCAATGAGCAGTTCTTC. It codes for CASRGPASGRPNEQFF.

V is TRBV27 and J is TRBJ1-2; no clear D. This CDR3 spans 13 amino acids. V was shortened by 2 bases and J by 8 bases, with 12 bases between the two germline ends. The germline V gene encodes CDR1 MNHEY and CDR2 SMNVEV (reference sequence). DNA for the CDR3: TGTGCCAGCAGTTTAAAGGCATCCCGGGGCTACACCTTC. This gives the protein CASSLKASRGYTF.

The chain combines TRBV4-2 with TRBJ2-1, with D possibly being TRBD2 (7 bases). CDR1 is LGHNA, CDR2 YNFKEQ, per germline. V dropped 0 bases and J dropped 1 base, with 13 bases sitting between them. The CDR3 is made up of 17 amino acids. The CDR3 nucleotides read TGTGCCAGCAGCCAAGAGGGGGGCGGGAGTTCCTACAATGAGCAGTTCTTC. Translating it yields CASSQEGGGSSYNEQFF.

This clone was counted only a few times. The DNA of the CDR3 is TGCGCCAGCAGCCAGGGAATTTCACCCCTCCACTTT. The encoded protein is CASSQGISPLHF. The V gene is TRBV4-1, the J gene TRBJ1-6; D unclear. The CDR3 has 12 amino acids. Germline lookup yields CDR1 MGHRA and CDR2 YSYEKL. Trimming cost V 3 bases and J 9 bases, with 6 bases left between them.

V and J are TRBV5-4 and TRBJ2-2, with a weak D call TRBD2 (6 bases). This CDR3 has 16 amino acids. Trimming cost V 4 bases and J 2 bases, with 15 bases left between them. The germline V gene has CDR1 SGHNT and CDR2 YYREEE (reference sequence). The DNA for the CDR3 is TGTGCCAGCAGCCCTGAGACTAGAGGAAACACCGGGGAGCTGTTTTTT. Residues: CASSPETRGNTGELFF.

The J gene is TRBJ2-7, the V gene TRBV4-1; D is ambiguous. CDR3 size: 13 residues. V lost 1 base and J lost 2, with 6 bases in between. CDR1 and CDR2 from the germline V gene are MGHRA and YSYEKL. CDR3 protein: CASSQVGAYEQYF. CDR3 DNA sequence: TGCGCCAGCAGCCAAGTTGGGGCCTACGAGCAGTACTTC.

The chain recombines TRBV30 with TRBJ2-1; D remains ambiguous. The CDR3 runs 11 residues. Trimming pared 0 bases from V and 5 bases from J, leaving 2 bases between. Germline lookup yields CDR1 GTSNPN and CDR2 SVGIG (reference sequence). The CDR3 is CAWSVNNEQFF. Here the CDR3 DNA reads TGTGCCTGGAGTGTAAACAATGAGCAGTTCTTC. The complete variable domain, with remaining parts taken from reference TRBV30 and TRBJ2-1, reads SQTIHQWPATLVQPVGSPLSLECTVEGTSNPNLYWYRQAAGRGLQLLFYSVGIGQISSEVPQNLSASRPQDRQFILSSKKLLLSDSGFYLCAWSVNNEQFFGPGTRLTVL.

The genes are TRBV6-6 and TRBJ1-5; possibly TRBD1 for D (5 bases). The ends were cut back, 2 bases at V and 2 bases at J, with 10 bases in the middle. This CDR3 comprises 15 residues. Germline V gene sequence: CDR1 MNHNY, CDR2 SVGAGI (reference sequence). The CDR3 reads CASSYGGSGNQPQHF. In DNA, the CDR3 is TGTGCCAGCAGTTACGGGGGGTCAGGCAATCAGCCCCAGCATTTT.

The rearrangement links TRBV30 to TRBJ2-5; the D is unclear. With 1 base removed from V and 4 bases from J, the gap between germline ends came to 16 bases. Germline lookup yields CDR1 GTSNPN and CDR2 SVGIG (reference sequence). The length of the CDR3 is 15 residues. CDR3 nucleotides: TGTGCCTGGAGTGAAACCTCTAACCTTCGAGAGACCCAGTACTTC. Protein: CAWSETSNLRETQYF.

J is TRBJ2-5 and V is TRBV7-3, with 7 bases aligning to TRBD1. From germline, CDR1 is SGHTA and CDR2 FQGTGA. J lost 2 bases, V lost 4 bases, and 1 base had no gene match. The CDR3 spans 13 residues. CDR3 coding DNA: TGTGCCAGCAGCTCGGGACAGCAAGAGACCCAGTACTTC. Its translation: CASSSGQQETQYF.

On this clone itself: This same CDR3 is encoded by further DNA sequences in the sample. The rearrangement joins TRBV10-2 to TRBJ2-7, with D uncertain. V gave up 4 bases and J gave up 3 bases, with 7 bases separating them. Germline CDR1 WSHSY, CDR2 SAAADI. The CDR3 loop spans 12 amino acids. This CDR3 reads CASSAGYYEQYF. The DNA for the CDR3 is TGCGCCAGCAGTGCAGGTTACTACGAGCAGTACTTC.

This chain links TRBV7-9 with TRBJ2-3; no clear D. The germline V gene has CDR1 SEHNR and CDR2 FQNEAQ (reference sequence). The CDR3 contains 17 residues. Deletions cut 7 bases from V and 0 bases from J, with 20 bases between. Here the CDR3 reads CASTFTARARSTDTQYF. The CDR3 bases are TGTGCCAGCACCTTCACGGCCCGGGCTCGGAGCACAGATACGCAGTATTTT.

A note on this clone: Other DNA sequences in this specimen translate into the identical CDR3. The chain employs TRBV19 and TRBJ1-5, with D unresolved. This CDR3 is built from 12 residues. V was cut by 4 bases and J by 7 bases, with 8 bases left in between. Germline V lookup: CDR1 LNHDA, CDR2 SQIVND (reference sequence). CDR3 in amino acids: CASSTVLQPQHF. As DNA, the CDR3 is TGTGCCAGTAGTACAGTCCTACAGCCCCAGCATTTT.

V usage is TRBV5-5 and J usage is TRBJ2-6; either TRBD1 or TRBD2 may supply D (5 bases each). Germline V CDR1 and CDR2: SGHKS, YYEKEE (reference sequence). This CDR3 has 18 amino acids. V lost 1 base, J lost 1 base, and 15 bases lay in between. Here the CDR3 DNA reads TGTGCCAGCAGCTTGAGCCCGGGGACCGCATCTGGGGCCAACGTCCTGACTTTC. As protein: CASSLSPGTASGANVLTF.

This clone was seen once. The V call is TRBV10-3, the J call TRBJ2-1; a possible D gene is TRBD1 (6 bases). This CDR3 has 16 amino acids. Germline loops: CDR1 ENHRY, CDR2 SYGVKD. V lost 2 bases, J lost 2 bases, and 13 bases lay in between. The CDR3 loop is CAISEPGAGPYNEQFF. The CDR3 bases are TGTGCCATCAGTGAGCCAGGGGCAGGTCCCTACAATGAGCAGTTCTTC.

The chain has TRBV10-3 and TRBJ1-5; unclear D gene. The CDR3 has 15 residues. CDR1 and CDR2 from the germline V gene are ENHRY and SYGVKD. Trimming removed 2 bases from V and 0 bases from J, with 8 bases in between. CDR3 bases: TGTGCCATCAGTGAGGGACCCTATAGCAATCAGCCCCAGCATTTT. It translates to CAISEGPYSNQPQHF.

The CDR3 region is CASSQVSGSEQYF. The CDR3 bases are TGCGCCAGCAGCCAAGTAAGCGGGAGCGAGCAGTACTTC. The J gene is TRBJ2-7, the V gene TRBV4-1, with 8 bases identical to TRBD2. The CDR3 runs to 13 residues. Germline loops: CDR1 MGHRA, CDR2 YSYEKL. Losses at the gene ends were 1 base for V and 6 bases for J; bases not matched to a gene: 2.

The chain is built from TRBV5-1 and TRBJ2-4, with a possible D match to TRBD2 (6 bases). The CDR3 spans 15 residues. Per the germline V gene, CDR1 is SGHRS and CDR2 is YFSETQ. Trimming cost V 0 bases and J 6 bases, with 13 bases left between them. CDR3 sequence: CASSLAGGDSNIQYF. The CDR3 coding sequence is TGCGCCAGCAGCTTGGCAGGTGGGGACTCAAACATTCAGTACTTC.

The V gene is TRBV6-5, the J gene TRBJ1-1; D not certain. CDR1 MNHEY and CDR2 SVGAGI come from the germline V gene. The CDR3 sequence is 13 residues long. Trimming removed 2 bases from V and 3 bases from J, with 7 bases in between. The CDR3 bases are TGTGCCAGCAGTTACCGATGGGACACTGAAGCTTTCTTT. This encodes CASSYRWDTEAFF.

The J gene is TRBJ2-7, the V gene TRBV28; the D gene is possibly TRBD2 (6 bases). The CDR3 runs to 14 residues. In germline, CDR1 is MDHEN, CDR2 SYDVKM. Trimming shortened V by 6 bases and J by 3 bases, and 15 bases separated the two germline ends. The CDR3, as DNA: TGTGCCAGCAGACCAGGAGGGGTTTACTACGAGCAGTACTTC. Protein sequence: CASRPGGVYYEQYF.

This rearrangement joins TRBV4-1 to TRBJ2-7; 9 bases are a match to TRBD2. Germline CDR1 is MGHRA and CDR2 is YSYEKL. V dropped 3 bases and J dropped 7; count of bases not matched to a gene: 10. There are 15 residues in the CDR3. This CDR3 reads CASSQGRLAGNEQYF. The CDR3 nucleotides are TGCGCCAGCAGCCAGGGGCGCCTAGCGGGAAATGAGCAGTACTTC.

There are a few counts of this clone. The chain is built from TRBV5-6 and TRBJ2-7; 10 nucleotides align to TRBD1. In germline, CDR1 is SGHDT, CDR2 YYEEEE. The CDR3 runs 13 residues. V trimming: 5 bases; J trimming: 5 bases; junction bases outside the gene matches: 4. The CDR3 DNA reads as TGTGCCAGCAGAGGGACAGGGGCCAACGAGCAGTACTTC. As protein: CASRGTGANEQYF.

The chain employs TRBV28 and TRBJ2-6; D ambiguous. The germline CDR1 and CDR2 sequences are MDHEN and SYDVKM. The CDR3 runs to 15 residues. V gave up 6 bases and J gave up 4 bases, with 13 bases separating them. The CDR3 sequence: CASSYDPAGANVLTF. CDR3 sequence (DNA): TGTGCCAGCAGCTACGACCCGGCAGGGGCCAACGTCCTGACTTTC.

V is TRBV6-6 and J is TRBJ2-1, with 8 bases that match TRBD2. The CDR3 extends over 15 amino acids. V shed 4 bases, J shed 6 bases, and the junction held 8 bases outside the gene matches. Germline V gene sequence: CDR1 MNHNY, CDR2 SVGAGI (reference sequence). The CDR3 sequence: CASSFFNGGGNEQFF. DNA of the CDR3: TGTGCCAGCAGTTTTTTCAACGGGGGGGGCAATGAGCAGTTCTTC.